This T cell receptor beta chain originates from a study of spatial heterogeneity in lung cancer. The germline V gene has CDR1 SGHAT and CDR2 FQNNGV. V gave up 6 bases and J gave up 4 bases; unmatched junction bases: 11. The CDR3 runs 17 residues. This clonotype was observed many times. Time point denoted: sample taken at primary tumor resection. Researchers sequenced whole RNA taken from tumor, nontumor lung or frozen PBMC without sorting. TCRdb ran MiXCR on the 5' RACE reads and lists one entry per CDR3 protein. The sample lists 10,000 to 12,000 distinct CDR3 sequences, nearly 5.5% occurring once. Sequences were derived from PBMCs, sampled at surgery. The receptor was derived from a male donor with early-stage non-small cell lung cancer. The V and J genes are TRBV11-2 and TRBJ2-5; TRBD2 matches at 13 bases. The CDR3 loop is CASRPRTSGRIIETQYF. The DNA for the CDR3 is TGTGCCAGCAGGCCTAGGACTAGCGGGAGAATAATAGAGACCCAGTACTTC.